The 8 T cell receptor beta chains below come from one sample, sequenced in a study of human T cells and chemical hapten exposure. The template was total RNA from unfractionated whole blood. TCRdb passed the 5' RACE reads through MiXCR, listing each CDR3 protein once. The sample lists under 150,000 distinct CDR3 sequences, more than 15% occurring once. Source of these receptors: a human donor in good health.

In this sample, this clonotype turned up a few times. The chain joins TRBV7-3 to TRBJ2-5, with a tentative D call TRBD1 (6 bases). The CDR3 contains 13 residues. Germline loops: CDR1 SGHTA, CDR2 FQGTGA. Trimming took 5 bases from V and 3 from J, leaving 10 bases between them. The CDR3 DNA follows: TGTGCCAGCAGCAGCGACAGGAAAGAGACCCAGTACTTC. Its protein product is CASSSDRKETQYF. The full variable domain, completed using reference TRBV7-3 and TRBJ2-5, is GAGVSQTPSNKVTEKGKYVELRCDPISGHTALYWYRQSLGQGPEFLIYFQGTGAADDSGLPNDRFFAVRPEGSVSTLKIQRTERGDSAVYLCASSSDRKETQYFGPGTRLLVL.

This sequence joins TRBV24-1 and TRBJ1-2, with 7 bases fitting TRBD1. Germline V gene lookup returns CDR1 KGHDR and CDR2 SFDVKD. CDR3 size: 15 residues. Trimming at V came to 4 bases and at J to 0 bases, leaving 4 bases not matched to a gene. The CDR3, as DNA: TGTGCCACCAGTGAGAGGACAGGAGCTAACTATGGCTACACCTTC. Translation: CATSERTGANYGYTF.

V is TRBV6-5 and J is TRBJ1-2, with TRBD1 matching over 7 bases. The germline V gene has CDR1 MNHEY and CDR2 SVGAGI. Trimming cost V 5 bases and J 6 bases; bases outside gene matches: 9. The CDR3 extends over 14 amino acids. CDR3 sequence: CASSPGGEADGYTF. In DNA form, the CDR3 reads TGTGCCAGCAGTCCAGGGGGGGAAGCTGATGGCTACACCTTC.

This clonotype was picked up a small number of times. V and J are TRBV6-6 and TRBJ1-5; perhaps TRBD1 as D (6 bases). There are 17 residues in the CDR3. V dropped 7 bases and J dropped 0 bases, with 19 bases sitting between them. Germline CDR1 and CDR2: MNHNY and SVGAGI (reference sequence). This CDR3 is CASTTGGGGGSNQPQHF. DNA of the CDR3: TGTGCCAGCACCACCGGTGGAGGGGGAGGTAGCAATCAGCCCCAGCATTTT.

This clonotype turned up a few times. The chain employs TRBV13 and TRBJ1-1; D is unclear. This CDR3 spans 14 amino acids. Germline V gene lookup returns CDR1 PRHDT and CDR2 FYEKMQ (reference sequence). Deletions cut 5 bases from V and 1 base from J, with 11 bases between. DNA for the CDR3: TGTGCCAGCAGCCCGACGAAGGGGAACACTGAAGCTTTCTTT. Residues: CASSPTKGNTEAFF.

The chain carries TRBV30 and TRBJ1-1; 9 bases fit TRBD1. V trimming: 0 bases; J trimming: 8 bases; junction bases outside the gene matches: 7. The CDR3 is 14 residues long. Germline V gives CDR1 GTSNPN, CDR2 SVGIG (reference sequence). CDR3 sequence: CAWSVLEGTGEAFF. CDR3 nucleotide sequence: TGTGCCTGGAGTGTACTTGAGGGGACAGGGGAAGCTTTCTTT.

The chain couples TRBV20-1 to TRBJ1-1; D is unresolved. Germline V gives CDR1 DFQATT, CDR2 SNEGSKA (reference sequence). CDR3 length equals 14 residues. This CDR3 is CRGLASTGNTEAFF. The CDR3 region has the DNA TGCAGGGGTTTAGCCTCCACCGGGAACACTGAAGCTTTCTTT.

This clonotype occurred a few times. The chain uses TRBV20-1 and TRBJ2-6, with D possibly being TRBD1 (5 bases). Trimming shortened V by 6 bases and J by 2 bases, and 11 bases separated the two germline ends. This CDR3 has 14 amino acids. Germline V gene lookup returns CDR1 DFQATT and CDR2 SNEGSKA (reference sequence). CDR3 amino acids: CSAVQGAGANVLTF. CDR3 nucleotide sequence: TGCAGTGCCGTGCAGGGTGCTGGGGCCAACGTCCTGACTTTC.